This T cell receptor beta chain was obtained from a study of T cell repertoires in cytomegalovirus infection. The CDR3 runs 18 residues. The V gene lost 0 bases and the J gene lost 1 base, with 21 bases spanning the gap. The V gene's germline CDR1 is DFQATT and CDR2 SNEGSKA (reference sequence). Study results and limitations: The ex vivo response was dominated by HLA-C-restricted CMV-specific TCR beta clonotypes.

TCRdb fed the reads into MiXCR, producing one record per CDR3 protein. The sample consists of almost 300,000 distinct CDR3 sequences, about a tenth of them appearing once. This clonotype has a count of ten or more. The target antigen is unknown. The clonotype was recovered from a human donor in good health (CMV status not recorded). Some clones in this sample may be carry-over from other donors' samples. The chain has TRBV20-1 and TRBJ1-1; D ambiguous. Sequencing used PBMCs. CDR3 nucleotide sequence: TGCAGTGCTAGAGATTGGCTCCACCAAGTGAAGGCGAACACTGAAGCTTTCTTT. Translation gives CSARDWLHQVKANTEAFF.